This T cell receptor (beta chain) was identified during a study of graft-versus-host responses after intestinal transplantation. Study-level results: Marrow from the recipient contained GvH clones, some of which had appeared first in ileum or blood.

Profiled with immunoSEQ multiplex PCR; TCRdb holds only in-frame clones, not every one. The sample consists of 15,000 to 20,000 clones, more than 75% of them appearing once. Worth noting for this clone: Its antigen is not known.

This CDR3 is built from 14 residues. V dropped 0 bases and J dropped 6 bases, with 12 bases sitting between them. Germline-derived CDR1 and CDR2 are MNHEY and SVGAGI. This TCR came from a human patient who received an intestinal transplant, so some T cells may come from the graft donor. This sequence joins TRBV6-5 and TRBJ2-7; a possible D gene is TRBD2 (5 bases). The sample in question was bone marrow, obtained approximately 130 days after transplant. CDR3 amino acids: CASSYSGEGGEQYF. In DNA, the CDR3 is TGTGCCAGCAGTTACTCGGGTGAGGGTGGCGAGCAGTACTTC.